These 24 T cell receptor beta chains originate from one sample sequenced in a study of early T cells in non-severe SARS-CoV-2 infection listed by TCRdb under 2021. Preparation of the library involved 5' RACE. This sample was sequenced with a NextSeq 500. The public reads were quality trimmed at Q25 with fastp and then assembled into clones with MiXCR by TCRdb, keeping productive beta chains. All rows with the same CDR3 protein become a single entry with the most common DNA and genes. This sample gives approximately 23,000 distinct CDR3 sequences in total; 3.5% to 4.5% of them show up just once. 4% to 5% of the sample lies in the top ten. The sample was whole blood. The receptors stem from an adult who was a healthcare worker with PCR-confirmed SARS-CoV-2 infection or an uninfected control (not recorded which).

This clonotype appeared many times. V and J are TRBV4-1 and TRBJ2-7, with D tentatively TRBD2 (5 bases). Trimming left V 0 bases short and J 2 bases short, with 17 bases between. The CDR3 extends over 17 amino acids. CDR1 MGHRA and CDR2 YSYEKL come from the germline V gene. CDR3 sequence: CASSQESMGMEAYEQYF. The CDR3 coding sequence is TGCGCCAGCAGCCAAGAATCCATGGGGATGGAGGCCTACGAGCAGTACTTC.

This clonotype occurred many times. This CDR3 reads CASTLAGVFDEQFF. For the CDR3, the DNA is TGTGCCAGCACTCTAGCGGGAGTTTTCGATGAGCAGTTCTTC. The chain is built from TRBV7-9 and TRBJ2-1; 10 nucleotides line up with TRBD2. J gave up 8 bases and V 7 bases, and 8 bases lay outside the gene matches. Germline V gene data show CDR1 as SEHNR and CDR2 as FQNEAQ (reference sequence). The CDR3 is 14 amino acids.

This clonotype was counted at least ten times. One junction end disagrees with the germline gene, perhaps due to a read error. The chain uses TRBV7-2 and TRBJ2-3, with TRBD1 matching over 8 bases. The CDR3 length is 17 residues. Germline V gives CDR1 SGHTA, CDR2 FQGNSA. The CDR3 reads CASSLAAGGAVTNTQYF. The CDR3, as DNA: TGTGCCAGCAGCTTAGCAGCAGGGGGCGCTGTCACAAATACGCAGTATTTT.

There are a few counts of this clonotype. The gene calls are TRBV29-1 and TRBJ1-2; 9 nucleotides agree with TRBD1. Germline V CDR1 and CDR2: SQVTM, ANQGSEA. The trim removed 6 bases at V and 4 bases at J, leaving 12 bases unmatched. The CDR3 consists of 15 residues. The CDR3 nucleotides are TGCAGCGTAACAGGGGGCTTAAATCGGGGCTATGGCTACACCTTC. Translated, it gives CSVTGGLNRGYGYTF. Full variable domain (remainder filled in from reference TRBV29-1 and TRBJ1-2): SAVISQKPSRDICQRGTSLTIQCQVDSQVTMMFWYRQQPGQSLTLIATANQGSEATYESGFVIDKFPISRPNLTFSTLTVSNMSPEDSSIYLCSVTGGLNRGYGYTFGSGTRLTVV.

This clonotype has ten or more counts. The rearrangement uses TRBV20-1 and TRBJ2-1; 7 bases are shared with TRBD2. V gave up 5 bases and J gave up 4 bases; unmatched junction bases: 11. The CDR3 contains 15 residues. Germline CDR1 reads DFQATT; CDR2 reads SNEGSKA (reference sequence). The CDR3 protein is CSASGGSGLYNEQFF. In nucleotides, the CDR3 is TGCAGTGCTTCGGGGGGTAGCGGATTATACAATGAGCAGTTCTTC.

This clonotype appeared a few times. The chain couples TRBV19 to TRBJ2-7, with a weak D call TRBD1 (6 bases). CDR3 length equals 15 residues. V lost 7 bases and J lost 6, with 22 bases in between. The germline CDR1 and CDR2 sequences are LNHDA and SQIVND (reference sequence). CDR3 bases: TGTGCCAGTACCCAGGGGATCGGAGCCCGAGCCGAGCAGTACTTC. Translating gives CASTQGIGARAEQYF.

This clonotype came up a few times. This chain links TRBV20-1 with TRBJ2-1; D perhaps matches TRBD1 (6 bases). The CDR3 consists of 15 residues. With 0 bases removed from V and 3 bases from J, the gap between germline ends came to 12 bases. Germline V CDR1 and CDR2: DFQATT, SNEGSKA (reference sequence). The DNA for the CDR3 is TGCAGTGCTAGAGATATCAGACAGGACTACAATGAGCAGTTCTTC. It translates to CSARDIRQDYNEQFF.

The V call is TRBV9, the J call TRBJ2-1, with TRBD2 as a possible D gene (7 bases). Looked up from germline, CDR1 is SGDLS and CDR2 is YYNGEE. CDR3 length: 15 amino acids. Trimming stripped 0 bases from V and 2 bases from J, with 9 bases between. Here the CDR3 reads CASSVGEGAYNEQFF. CDR3 nucleotides: TGTGCCAGCAGCGTAGGGGAGGGGGCCTACAATGAGCAGTTCTTC.

This sequence joins TRBV2 and TRBJ1-1; D may be TRBD1 (5 bases). CDR1 is SNHLY, CDR2 FYNNEI, per germline. V was clipped by 7 bases and J by 3 bases, with 12 bases between them. CDR3 length: 13 amino acids. The CDR3 nucleotides read TGTGCCAGCAAGCAGGGTCGGTACACTGAAGCTTTCTTT. It codes for CASKQGRYTEAFF.

This clonotype was seen a handful of times. The rearrangement joins TRBV4-1 to TRBJ2-5, with D perhaps assigned TRBD1 or TRBD2 (5 bases each). Germline V gene lookup returns CDR1 MGHRA and CDR2 YSYEKL. V was cut by 2 bases and J by 2 bases, with 9 bases left in between. The CDR3 has 14 amino acids. The chain's CDR3 is CASSQMGVQETQYF. In nucleotides, the CDR3 is TGCGCCAGCAGCCAAATGGGGGTACAAGAGACCCAGTACTTC.

The chain recombines TRBV11-2 with TRBJ2-7; D unresolved. Per germline, CDR1 SGHAT and CDR2 FQNNGV. CDR3 length: 15 residues. V was cut by 7 bases and J by 5 bases, with 21 bases left in between. As DNA, the CDR3 is TGTGCCAGCACTTCTGCACCAGGACGCCCTCACGAGCAGTACTTC. Its translation: CASTSAPGRPHEQYF.

This clonotype was counted many times. The chain uses TRBV4-1 and TRBJ2-4; D remains unclear. The CDR3 runs 14 residues. Trimming stripped 1 base from V and 3 bases from J, with 7 bases between. Germline CDR1 is MGHRA and CDR2 is YSYEKL. CDR3 sequence reads: CASSQGLRKNIQYF. The CDR3 DNA is TGCGCCAGCAGCCAAGGACTTCGCAAAAACATTCAGTACTTC.

This clonotype is deemed medium-sized. The chain links TRBV5-5 to TRBJ2-7; D possibly corresponds to TRBD2 (5 bases). CDR3 length equals 12 residues. Germline V lookup: CDR1 SGHKS, CDR2 YYEKEE (reference sequence). V dropped 5 bases and J dropped 5 bases, with 11 bases sitting between them. For the CDR3, the DNA is TGTGCCAGCAGTACTAGGGTCGACGAGCAGTACTTC. Its translation: CASSTRVDEQYF.

In this sample, this clonotype turned up many times. The chain has TRBV20-1 and TRBJ2-7, with TRBD2 matching over 9 bases. CDR1 is DFQATT and CDR2 is SNEGSKA in the germline V gene (reference sequence). Germline trimming cut 4 bases from V and 7 bases from J; bases unmatched to any gene: 14. The CDR3 consists of 15 residues. CDR3 bases: TGCAGTGCTACCCCTCCGGGACTAGCATCGTCTGAGCAGTACTTC. It encodes CSATPPGLASSEQYF.

This clonotype has a count of ten or more. The chain combines TRBV28 with TRBJ2-1, with D perhaps being TRBD1 or TRBD2 (5 bases each). CDR1 MDHEN and CDR2 SYDVKM come from the germline V gene. The CDR3 sequence is 16 residues long. V dropped 4 bases and J dropped 4 bases, with 17 bases sitting between them. The CDR3 region has the DNA TGTGCCAGCAGTTCACCGGGCACTAGGGGATACAATGAGCAGTTCTTC. Translated: CASSSPGTRGYNEQFF. Drawing the rest from reference TRBV28 and TRBJ2-1, the complete variable domain is DVKVTQSSRYLVKRTGEKVFLECVQDMDHENMFWYRQDPGLGLRLIYFSYDVKMKEKGDIPEGYSVSREKKERFSLILESASTNQTSMYLCASSSPGTRGYNEQFFGPGTRLTVL.

This clonotype is deemed medium-sized (0.01 to 0.1%). The genes are TRBV15 and TRBJ1-1; no firm D call. From germline, CDR1 is LNHNV and CDR2 YYDKDF (reference sequence). The CDR3 loop spans 13 amino acids. The ends were cut back, 1 base at V and 4 bases at J, with 7 bases in the middle. The CDR3 sequence: CATSRGGFTEAFF. Here the CDR3 DNA reads TGTGCCACCAGCAGAGGGGGTTTCACTGAAGCTTTCTTT.

The V and J genes are TRBV5-1 and TRBJ1-3; D gene ambiguous. Between the trimmed V and J ends, which lost 2 bases and 1 base, there was a span of 10 bases. The CDR3 runs to 15 residues. Germline CDR1 is SGHRS and CDR2 is YFSETQ. As DNA, the CDR3 is TGCGCCAGCAGCTTCTCAGTGGGATCTGGAAACACCATATATTTT. This sequence encodes CASSFSVGSGNTIYF.

Only a few counts were recorded for this clonotype. The chain carries TRBV6-6 and TRBJ2-7; a possible D gene is TRBD2 (5 bases). Trimming shortened V by 10 bases and J by 3 bases, and 13 bases separated the two germline ends. The germline CDR1 and CDR2 sequences are MNHNY and SVGAGI (reference sequence). The CDR3 length is 12 residues. The CDR3 loop is CATRGELYEQYF. The CDR3 DNA sequence: TGTGCCACCCGTGGGGAGCTCTACGAGCAGTACTTC.

This clonotype appeared a few times. The rearrangement joins TRBV3-1 to TRBJ2-1, with TRBD1 matching 7 bases. Germline V gene lookup returns CDR1 LGHDT and CDR2 YNNKEL (reference sequence). V dropped 0 bases and J dropped 10; count of bases not matched to a gene: 15. The CDR3 is made up of 17 amino acids. CDR3 region: CASSQDMGQHLTGEQFF. The DNA for the CDR3 is TGTGCCAGCAGCCAAGATATGGGACAGCATCTAACAGGGGAGCAGTTCTTC.

The CDR3 DNA reads as TGTGCCAGCTACTCAGGCGGGGGGAACATGAACACTGAAGCTTTCTTT. As protein: CASYSGGGNMNTEAFF. The gene calls are TRBV6-9 and TRBJ1-1; D possibly corresponds to TRBD1 (5 bases). Germline V gives CDR1 MNHGY, CDR2 SVAAGI. The V end lost 8 bases, the J end lost 0 bases, and 19 bases lay between the germline ends. This CDR3 has 16 amino acids.

In this sample, this clonotype turned up a few times. This chain connects TRBV7-4 to TRBJ2-7; perhaps TRBD2 as D (6 bases). The V gene lost 8 bases and the J gene lost 1 base, with 21 bases spanning the gap. Germline V gene sequence: CDR1 SGHVT, CDR2 SQSDAQ. The length of the CDR3 is 16 residues. CDR3 nucleotide sequence: TGTGCCAGCCCCACACAAGGAACTAGCTCTTCCTACGAGCAGTACTTC. Its protein product is CASPTQGTSSSYEQYF.

This clonotype was recorded many times. The chain employs TRBV19 and TRBJ2-7, with D tentatively TRBD1 or TRBD2 (5 bases each). Trimming took off 4 bases at V and 4 bases at J, with 11 bases between the two ends. CDR1 is LNHDA, CDR2 SQIVND, per germline (reference sequence). CDR3 length: 13 amino acids. The CDR3 nucleotides read TGTGCCAGTAGTACGACGGGACGGTACGAGCAGTACTTC. Encoded protein: CASSTTGRYEQYF.

As regards this clonotype: Just one base apart from a much larger clone, this may be a read error. This rearrangement joins TRBV11-1 to TRBJ2-1; 9 bases are a match to TRBD1. The V gene's germline CDR1 is SGHAT and CDR2 FQDESV (reference sequence). The CDR3 sequence is 15 residues long. The ends lost 5 bases at V and 6 bases at J; junction bases unmatched: 8. CDR3 nucleotide sequence: TGTGCCAGCAGCCTCTTGGGACAGGGAGGCAATGAGCAGTTCTTC. Amino acids: CASSLLGQGGNEQFF.

In its sample, this clonotype ranks as medium-sized. The DNA for the CDR3 is TGTGCCAGCAGCTTAAACCTAGCGGGAGTGGCGACCCAGTACTTC. It translates to CASSLNLAGVATQYF. The chain combines TRBV7-2 with TRBJ2-5; 10 bases are shared with TRBD2. Unmatched junction bases numbered 7, after V lost 2 bases and J lost 7 bases. From germline, CDR1 is SGHTA and CDR2 FQGNSA. The CDR3 consists of 15 residues.